The subject of this entry is one TCR beta chain. Its antigen target is currently unknown. No base qualities exist here, and no much larger clone lies one base off it. The sample comes from a study of cytomegalovirus exposure and HLA in healthy donors (TCRdb year 2017). A note on the overall study: An earlier analysis of about 530 of the donors reported approximately 300 Gb of sequence data and some 110 million unique TCR beta sequences obtained from roughly 170 million T cells. All discovery cohort repertoires had been generated on a single sequencing platform. Along with the roughly 610-subject first cohort, a separate validation cohort of over a hundred different subjects was used. HLA typing covered class I and class II loci at four-digit resolution. On average, around 240,000 unique TCR beta nucleotide sequences were sequenced per donor among more than 350 genotyped donors of the cohort, with about 17% of those sequences being non-productive. Donor age, sex, ethnicity and CMV serostatus were collected together with the repertoire data. To predict cytomegalovirus infection status, the study combined high-throughput TCR immunosequencing, statistical association of individual TCRs with disease status, and machine learning. Rather than drawing on any new phenotypic data, the later analysis identified candidate immune exposures from TCR beta sequences and the way those sequences occurred across donors. To study patterns of TCR occurrence, a later analysis re-analyzed previously published TCR beta repertoires from under 750 donors and added high-resolution HLA genotyping. Genome-wide SNP genotypes for about 60% of the roughly 670 donors were used in a later genetic analysis, which treated that subset as a discovery cohort. The study was designed to test whether signatures of past pathogen exposure could be identified by cataloging public T cell receptors. Because of strong linkage in the cohort, a handful of DR-DQ haplotypes were treated as single units for association and clustering. An earlier analysis of several hundred of the donors applied high-throughput TCR beta sequencing to assess whether each TCR beta V gene segment acted as functional or pseudogenic. Typing coverage varied by locus: about 620-630 donors for A, B, C, DRB1 and DQB1; approximately 500 for DQA1; around 610 for DPA1; 400 to 480 for DPB1. An early release that covered some 630 HLA-typed donors contained approximately 300 gigabases of sequencing data and some 87 million unique TCR sequences. The study profiled the T cell repertoires of hundreds of subjects by immunosequencing and related them to cytomegalovirus serostatus. The genetic ancestry cluster associated with self-reported Caucasian donors included around four fifths of the roughly 380 genotyped donors. General conclusions and limits of the study: In a later genetic analysis, fewer N-insertions in productive TCRs were reported among donors in an Asian-associated ancestry cluster than the approximately 710-donor mean. At a false discovery rate of 0.05, a later analysis linked 16,951 TCR beta sequences to specific HLA alleles. Presence/absence analyses assumed roughly uniform sequencing depth across donors, an assumption that may not hold. V-gene and J-gene trimming of TCR beta chains was associated with a missense DCLRE1C variant in a later genetic analysis, and the association was replicated in an independent cohort. Most TCR sequences were seen in very few donors, while some public TCRs were found in many individuals. An earlier analysis of 587 of the donors showed that most TCR beta V segments appeared in productive rearrangements either about 90% or about 30% of the time, which broadly matched IMGT annotations. Three of the identified cytomegalovirus-associated TCR beta chains were confirmed in vitro to be specific for cytomegalovirus antigens. A cluster of highly shared sequence variants was judged likely to be a technical artifact of the sequencing pipeline. In the study, approximately 150 TCR beta chains were listed as associated with cytomegalovirus. The 87-base-pair reads could not distinguish some IMGT-functional V segments, including TRBV6-2 and TRBV6-3, so those segments were excluded. When HLA alleles, especially DR and DQ, strongly co-occurred, TCR associations were difficult to assign to individual alleles. The authors suggested that the approach could potentially be extended to other disease states and immunological phenotypes. Correlated functional status among segregating V segments might reflect linkage disequilibrium, but an unknown experimental factor could not be ruled out. Because HLA typing was missing for some donors at each locus, association tests included only the typed subset. A further reported finding was that TCR beta sequences accurately predicted the HLA-A and HLA-B alleles for most subjects in the first cohort. The earlier analysis of some 540 of the donors excluded roughly 17 rarely observed V segments, including chromosome 9 orphons, because counts were too low. Most CMV-associated TCR beta chains appeared to be HLA-restricted in a later analysis, and the HLA associations seemed to be driven largely by CMV exposure. The cohort was sequenced for TCR beta chains only, and without alpha or paired-chain data the features that could be detected were limited. The only immune exposure information available for the cohort was CMV serostatus. A later analysis found that HLA-associated TCR beta chains were more clonally expanded and had lower generation probabilities than equally common non-associated chains. Several of the top co-occurrence clusters appeared to be linked to parvovirus B19, influenza, CMV and Epstein-Barr virus, according to a later analysis. In a later analysis, TCR association rates were found to vary across HLA loci, with the most associated TCRs seen for DRB1 alleles and the fewest for HLA-C alleles. Cytomegalovirus status was reported to be diagnosed by the classifier with high specificity and sensitivity in both the original and validation cohorts.

In total, fewer than 750 healthy bone marrow donors made up the cohort. At the time of sampling, all cohort members were nominally healthy, though unrecorded immune exposures were likely present. The donor tested CMV seropositive and was one of the 289 seropositive cohort members. Each donor provided a peripheral blood sample, and peripheral blood mononuclear cells were used for TCR beta sequencing. Genomic DNA was extracted from the blood cell samples with the Qiagen DNeasy Blood Extraction Kit. The library was prepared using the immunoSEQ multiplex PCR assay. For the multiplex PCR, a mixture combining 60 forward primers for TCR Vbeta segments and 13 reverse primers for TCR Jbeta segments was used. Amplification of the CDR3 region of rearranged TCR beta genes was performed with a multiplex PCR assay on genomic DNA. The Illumina HiSeq System was used to sequence the amplified TCR beta libraries as 87-base-pair reads. Per the original workflow: In a later analysis, tens of millions of unique TCR beta chains were counted across the roughly 610 repertoires, and roughly 11 million of these chains were shared by at least two donors. To remove PCR and sequencing errors, raw reads were error-corrected and collapsed into unique sequences using a nearest-neighbor algorithm that merged closely related sequences. CDR3 sequences were aligned to IMGT reference sequences to assign V, D and J gene segments. Each retained sequence needed at least a six-nucleotide match to both a V gene segment and a J gene segment. A rearrangement counted as productive if the CDR3 had no stop codons and remained in frame with V and J, and every other rearrangement counted as non-productive. Following IMGT convention, CDR3 was defined as the stretch from the second conserved V-encoded cysteine to the conserved J-encoded phenylalanine. The earlier analysis of some 600 of the donors excluded sequences that lacked an unambiguous match to a single V gene segment. In an earlier analysis of several hundred of the donors, V segments were called functional above 56.7% productive rearrangements and were called segregating when the between-donor standard deviation exceeded 5%. A statistical classification framework was built for diagnosing cytomegalovirus status from the catalog of TCR beta chain sequences. In a later analysis, TCR nucleotide sequences were compared against IMGT/GENE-DB human TR gene sequences so that V and J genes could be assigned. Using the TCRdist pipeline, a later analysis assigned CDR3 sequences along with most-parsimonious VDJ recombination scenarios. A later analysis defined each TCR beta chain by its CDR3 amino acid sequence plus V-gene family, and excluded reads lacking a unique V-gene family. In a later analysis, a few hundred highly shared, low-generation-probability nucleotide sequences were removed to address suspected cross-contamination and a sequencing artifact. In a later analysis, a clonal expansion index for each public chain was calculated from normalized within-repertoire ranks of inferred template counts. In a later analysis, generation probabilities were computed with a VDJ recombination model fitted to out-of-frame rearrangements, and the resulting probabilities were checked against IGoR. In a later analysis, hypergeometric tests were used to score TCR-TCR, TCR-HLA and TCR-CMV co-occurrence, with a repertoire-size bias correction applied to TCR pairs. To estimate false discovery rates, a later analysis permuted the HLA or CMV assignments 20 times. A later analysis grouped co-occurring TCRs with DBSCAN, adding TCRdist sequence similarity when clustering within HLA-allele-positive subsets. Repertoires with fewer than 30,000 or more than 120,000 public chains were left out of co-occurrence clustering, as were about 5 repertoires with anomalous nucleotide sharing. The source is immuneACCESS, and TCRdb retained only in-frame sequences with V and J called. Part of the clones is not carried over; for the studies checked, unresolved V genes explain less than half of this, and the remainder is unexplained. That table is the source of V, J and clone size, and D and trimming were worked out from the DNA. The sample table contains some 140,000 clones; only one count was recorded for about 84% of them. The ten largest clones represent roughly 5.3% of the sample.

CDR1 is given as LNHDA and CDR2 as SQIVND, both from the germline V gene (reference sequence). CDR3 length: 14 amino acids, cysteine to phenylalanine. The kept DNA is CDR3 alone, 42 bases in frame from the first base. V loses 3 bases of germline sequence and J loses 2 bases, and the interval between the two ends is 10 bases. The material sequenced was PBMCs. This chain joins TRBV19 to TRBJ1-2; confidence is insufficient to name the D gene. This receptor was identified in a woman in her forties in good health and CMV-seropositive. The CDR3 region has the sequence CASSIWGDNYGYTF. The DNA sequence is given as TGTGCCAGTAGTATTTGGGGAGACAACTATGGCTACACCTTC. The CDR3, completed at both ends by the reference TRBV19 and TRBJ1-2 genes, gives the full variable domain DGGITQSPKYLFRKEGQNVTLSCEQNLNHDAMYWYRQDPGQGLRLIYYSQIVNDFQKGDIAEGYSVSREKKESFPLTVTSAQKNPTAFYLCASSIWGDNYGYTFGSGTRLTVV.